The 10 T cell receptor beta chains given below trace back to one sample, sequenced in a study of T cell responses to AZD1222 COVID-19 vaccine. The table came from immunoSEQ multiplex PCR; TCRdb's copy has only in-frame clones and leaves some out. The sample consists of fewer than 100,000 clones, around 90% of them appearing once. Sequencing was performed on peripheral blood, taken on day 0 of AZD1222 vaccination. These receptors all stem from an adult in good health.

This clone was counted a single time. The rearrangement links TRBV9 to TRBJ1-1, with D tentatively TRBD1 (5 bases). V was shortened by 4 bases and J by 1 base, with 11 bases between the two germline ends. Germline V CDR1 and CDR2: SGDLS, YYNGEE. The CDR3 has 14 residues. The CDR3 is CASSPRERNTEAFF. The CDR3 DNA reads TGTGCCAGCAGCCCCAGGGAACGGAACACTGAAGCTTTCTTT.

The chain couples TRBV6-5 to TRBJ1-5; D not certain. This CDR3 contains 15 residues. V lost 2 bases to trimming and J lost 5 bases, with 13 bases between them. Germline loops: CDR1 MNHEY, CDR2 SVGAGI. The chain's CDR3 is CASSYRGPPDQPQHF. The DNA of the CDR3 is TGTGCCAGCAGTTACCGTGGCCCGCCGGATCAGCCCCAGCATTTT.

The rearrangement joins TRBV13 to TRBJ2-7; the D gene is possibly TRBD1 (5 bases). Trimming shortened V by 7 bases and J by 0 bases, and 10 bases separated the two germline ends. From germline, CDR1 is PRHDT and CDR2 FYEKMQ (reference sequence). The CDR3 sequence is 13 residues long. The CDR3, as DNA: TGTGCCAGCACACGACAGAGCTCCTACGAGCAGTACTTC. This sequence encodes CASTRQSSYEQYF.

The V and J genes are TRBV12-5 and TRBJ1-2; D is unresolved. The CDR3 is 13 amino acids. Between the trimmed V and J ends, which lost 6 bases and 4 bases, there was a span of 12 bases. From germline, CDR1 is LGHNT and CDR2 FRNRAP. The CDR3 nucleotides read TGTGCTAGTGGGACCGTGCCCAGCTATGGCTACACCTTC. Protein: CASGTVPSYGYTF. Looking up the rest from reference TRBV12-5 and TRBJ1-2 gives the full variable domain: DARVTQTPRHKVTEMGQEVTMRCQPILGHNTVFWYRQTMMQGLELLAYFRNRAPLDDSGMPKDRFSAEMPDATLATLKIQPSEPRDSAVYFCASGTVPSYGYTFGSGTRLTVV.

V usage is TRBV6-2 or TRBV6-3 and J usage is TRBJ1-4; D possibly corresponds to TRBD1 (5 bases). V lost 0 bases, J lost 0 bases, and 14 bases lay in between. From germline, CDR1 is MNHEY and CDR2 SVGEGT. This CDR3 has 18 residues. The CDR3 loop is CASSYSGVYFATNEKLFF. The CDR3 nucleotides read TGTGCCAGCAGTTACTCGGGGGTGTACTTTGCAACTAATGAAAAACTGTTTTTT.

The J gene is TRBJ1-3, the V gene TRBV5-4, with 7 bases lining up with TRBD1. This CDR3 spans 16 amino acids. V was clipped by 4 bases and J by 2 bases; unmatched bases: 9. Germline V gene sequence: CDR1 SGHNT, CDR2 YYREEE (reference sequence). The CDR3 protein is CASSIETGRPGNTIYF. CDR3 DNA sequence: TGTGCCAGCAGCATCGAGACAGGGAGGCCTGGAAACACCATATATTTT.

The chain links TRBV5-5 to TRBJ1-1, with 9 bases aligning to TRBD1. CDR1 SGHKS and CDR2 YYEKEE come from the germline V gene (reference sequence). Unmatched junction bases numbered 4, after V lost 2 bases and J lost 8 bases. This CDR3 spans 13 amino acids. CDR3 amino acids: CASSFLGQGEAFF. The CDR3 coding sequence is TGTGCCAGCAGCTTCTTGGGACAGGGAGAAGCTTTCTTT.

The V call is TRBV27, the J call TRBJ2-1; D may be TRBD2 (6 bases). Germline assignment: CDR1 MNHEY and CDR2 SMNVEV (reference sequence). This CDR3 is built from 15 residues. Trimming removed 6 bases at V and 4 bases at J, with 16 bases between. CDR3 sequence: CASREGRMGYNEQFF. DNA of the CDR3: TGTGCCAGCAGGGAGGGACGGATGGGATACAATGAGCAGTTCTTC.

The genes are TRBV7-9 and TRBJ1-2; D unresolved. Trimming removed 2 bases from V and 7 bases from J, with 5 bases in between. The CDR3 contains 11 residues. Germline lookup yields CDR1 SEHNR and CDR2 FQNEAQ (reference sequence). CDR3 in DNA: TGTGCCAGCAGCTTAAACCTTGGCTACACCTTC. Translation: CASSLNLGYTF.

This chain links TRBV6-2 or TRBV6-3 with TRBJ2-3; 8 bases fit TRBD2. V was clipped by 0 bases and J by 5 bases; unmatched bases: 4. Per germline, CDR1 MNHEY and CDR2 SVGEGT. This CDR3 contains 15 residues. The CDR3 DNA is TGTGCCAGCAGTTACTCCGGGGGGGCAAGAGATACGCAGTATTTT. Its translation: CASSYSGGARDTQYF.